The 24 T cell receptor beta chains presented below share a single source sample, sequenced in a study of blood T cell repertoires in COVID-19. Only in-frame clones appear in the TCRdb table, and some are missing; sequencing was by immunoSEQ multiplex PCR. Here the sample spans about 190,000 clones, approximately 90% being singletons. The source material was peripheral blood. These receptors were collected from a man between 40 and 49 years old with active or convalescent COVID-19.

CDR3 coding DNA: TGTGCCAGTACCCCACGTGTGCCAGGGACAGGGAGAGGCTACTCTGGAAACACCATATATTTT. Protein product: CASTPRVPGTGRGYSGNTIYF. The chain uses TRBV19 and TRBJ1-3; 9 bases line up with TRBD1. Losses at the gene ends were 7 bases for V and 0 bases for J; bases not matched to a gene: 22. From germline, CDR1 is LNHDA and CDR2 SQIVND (reference sequence). The CDR3 extends over 21 amino acids.

This rearrangement joins TRBV7-8 to TRBJ1-1; D is possibly TRBD1 (5 bases). The CDR3 extends over 15 amino acids. The germline V gene encodes CDR1 SGHVS and CDR2 FQNEAQ. The V and J ends lost 3 bases and 2 bases respectively, with 13 bases between them. CDR3 sequence (DNA): TGTGCCAGCAGCTTGGGGGGAGTAGGCAACACTGAAGCTTTCTTT. Encoded protein: CASSLGGVGNTEAFF.

V and J are TRBV19 and TRBJ2-5; 8 nucleotides agree with TRBD1. CDR1 is LNHDA, CDR2 SQIVND, per germline (reference sequence). The CDR3 consists of 13 residues. The V and J ends lost 6 bases and 4 bases, in that order; junction bases with no gene match: 4. Written as DNA, the CDR3 is TGTGCCAGTAGAGACAGGGGCCTAGAGACCCAGTACTTC. Translated: CASRDRGLETQYF.

The chain joins TRBV29-1 to TRBJ2-1; TRBD1 is a possible D gene (6 bases). CDR3 length equals 14 residues. V was pared by 4 bases and J by 8 bases, with 18 bases between. The germline CDR1 and CDR2 sequences are SQVTM and ANQGSEA. CDR3 DNA sequence: TGCAGCGTTGGAACCACAGGGTTAGGCGATGAGCAGTTCTTC. Protein: CSVGTTGLGDEQFF.

The CDR3 coding sequence is TGTGCCAGCAGCGCCATCTCGGGACAAATCTATGGCTACACCTTC. It is translated as CASSAISGQIYGYTF. The V call is TRBV7-9, the J call TRBJ1-2; D may be TRBD1 (6 bases). The germline V and J ends were trimmed by 5 bases and 4 bases, with 17 bases remaining between them. Germline CDR1 SEHNR, CDR2 FQNEAQ (reference sequence). There are 15 residues in the CDR3. Combining the CDR3 with reference TRBV7-9 and TRBJ1-2 gives the whole variable domain DTGVSQNPRHKITKRGQNVTFRCDPISEHNRLYWYRQTLGQGPEFLTYFQNEAQLEKSRLLSDRFSAERPKGSFSTLEIQRTEQGDSAMYLCASSAISGQIYGYTFGSGTRLTVV.

The genes are TRBV30 and TRBJ1-5; a weak D match, TRBD1 (6 bases). Germline V gives CDR1 GTSNPN, CDR2 SVGIG (reference sequence). This CDR3 comprises 14 residues. V was shortened by 2 bases and J by 3 bases, with 11 bases between the two germline ends. CDR3 sequence reads: CAWSPGHNNQPQHF. The CDR3 nucleotides read TGTGCCTGGAGTCCGGGACACAACAATCAGCCCCAGCATTTT. The variable domain in full, with the rest retrieved from reference TRBV30 and TRBJ1-5, is SQTIHQWPATLVQPVGSPLSLECTVEGTSNPNLYWYRQAAGRGLQLLFYSVGIGQISSEVPQNLSASRPQDRQFILSSKKLLLSDSGFYLCAWSPGHNNQPQHFGDGTRLSIL.

The table lists this clone with a count of one. The rearrangement uses TRBV27 and TRBJ2-7, with a weak D call TRBD2 (6 bases). Per germline, CDR1 MNHEY and CDR2 SMNVEV (reference sequence). This CDR3 comprises 10 residues. The germline V and J ends were trimmed by 10 bases and 7 bases, with 11 bases remaining between them. DNA of the CDR3: TGTGCCACCCCTCGGGAGGAGCAGTACTTC. Its protein product is CATPREEQYF.

This clone was picked up one time. The V gene is TRBV7-9, the J gene TRBJ1-4; unclear D gene. The CDR3 length is 17 residues. Germline loops: CDR1 SEHNR, CDR2 FQNEAQ (reference sequence). The V and J ends lost 2 bases and 0 bases respectively, with 13 bases between them. CDR3 in amino acids: CASSLLQQSATNEKLFF. The CDR3 DNA is TGTGCCAGCAGCTTACTTCAACAGTCTGCAACTAATGAAAAACTGTTTTTT. Filled out from reference TRBV7-9 and TRBJ1-4, the complete variable domain reads DTGVSQNPRHKITKRGQNVTFRCDPISEHNRLYWYRQTLGQGPEFLTYFQNEAQLEKSRLLSDRFSAERPKGSFSTLEIQRTEQGDSAMYLCASSLLQQSATNEKLFFGSGTQLSVL.

The rearrangement joins TRBV6-5 to TRBJ2-7, with 8 nucleotides matching TRBD1. This CDR3 region has 14 residues. Per germline, CDR1 MNHEY and CDR2 SVGAGI. J gave up 4 bases and V 6 bases, and 8 bases lay outside the gene matches. CDR3 amino acids: CASRLRDRPYEQYF. The CDR3, as DNA: TGTGCCAGCAGGTTGAGGGACAGGCCGTACGAGCAGTACTTC.

This chain connects TRBV10-3 to TRBJ1-1; 7 nucleotides line up with TRBD1. The CDR3 runs 14 residues. CDR1 is ENHRY and CDR2 is SYGVKD in the germline V gene. V lost 3 bases, J lost 0 bases, and 1 base stayed unmatched. CDR3 sequence reads: CAISEQGMNTEAFF. CDR3 nucleotides: TGTGCCATCAGTGAACAGGGGATGAACACTGAAGCTTTCTTT.

The rearrangement links TRBV4-1 to TRBJ1-5; D is perhaps TRBD1 (6 bases). Trimming cost V 0 bases and J 5 bases, with 14 bases left between them. Germline CDR1 and CDR2: MGHRA and YSYEKL. The CDR3 contains 16 residues. The CDR3 sequence: CASSQEPSRGDQPQHF. The CDR3 bases are TGCGCCAGCAGCCAAGAACCATCCAGGGGAGATCAGCCCCAGCATTTT.

The V call is TRBV2, the J call TRBJ2-6; D is unresolved. The V end was cut by 1 base, the J end by 0 bases, with 7 bases between. Germline CDR1 is SNHLY and CDR2 is FYNNEI. There are 16 residues in the CDR3. CDR3 amino acids: CASSEVMASGANVLTF. CDR3 DNA: TGTGCCAGCAGTGAAGTAATGGCCTCTGGGGCCAACGTCCTGACTTTC.

The sample holds a few counts of this clone. The rearrangement links TRBV11-2 to TRBJ2-1, with D tentatively TRBD2 (5 bases). The V gene's germline CDR1 is SGHAT and CDR2 FQNNGV. The CDR3 has 15 amino acids. The ends were cut back, 1 base at V and 4 bases at J, with 11 bases in the middle. DNA of the CDR3: TGTGCCAGCAGCTTAGCGGGATTTTCATACAATGAGCAGTTCTTC. Its translation: CASSLAGFSYNEQFF.

V is TRBV4-2 and J is TRBJ2-2, with 8 bases that match TRBD2. V shed 1 base, J shed 6 bases, and the junction held 4 bases outside the gene matches. The CDR3 contains 15 residues. Germline V gene sequence: CDR1 LGHNA, CDR2 YNFKEQ. CDR3 in amino acids: CASSQGASGPGELFF. DNA of the CDR3: TGTGCCAGCAGCCAAGGGGCTAGCGGGCCCGGGGAGCTGTTTTTT.

This chain joins TRBV9 and TRBJ1-5; 7 nucleotides agree with TRBD1. Germline V CDR1 and CDR2: SGDLS, YYNGEE. This CDR3 region has 13 residues. J gave up 9 bases and V 4 bases, and 7 bases lay outside the gene matches. The CDR3 loop reads CASSSIQGGPQHF. The DNA for the CDR3 is TGTGCCAGCAGCTCAATCCAGGGGGGGCCCCAGCATTTT.

This clone has just one count. The chain combines TRBV19 with TRBJ2-7; D is unresolved. Germline assignment: CDR1 LNHDA and CDR2 SQIVND (reference sequence). Trimming left V 6 bases short and J 0 bases short, with 9 bases between. The CDR3 consists of 13 residues. CDR3: CASRQRSSYEQYF. The CDR3 DNA is TGTGCCAGTAGACAGAGAAGCTCCTACGAGCAGTACTTC.

The chain links TRBV7-6 to TRBJ1-5; 10 nucleotides align to TRBD1. Losses at the gene ends were 3 bases for V and 4 bases for J; bases not matched to a gene: 3. The germline V gene encodes CDR1 SGHVS and CDR2 FNYEAQ. The CDR3 loop spans 15 amino acids. The CDR3 loop reads CASSFRTGGNQPQHF. The DNA of the CDR3 is TGTGCCAGCAGCTTTCGGACAGGGGGTAATCAGCCCCAGCATTTT. The entire variable domain, with the rest obtained from reference TRBV7-6 and TRBJ1-5, is as follows: GAGVSQSPRYKVTKRGQDVALRCDPISGHVSLYWYRQALGQGPEFLTYFNYEAQQDKSGLPNDRFSAERPEGSISTLTIQRTEQRDSAMYRCASSFRTGGNQPQHFGDGTRLSIL.

The genes are TRBV14 and TRBJ1-6; D is ambiguous. This CDR3 is built from 13 residues. V shed 4 bases and J shed 8 bases, with 9 bases lying between them. The germline V gene has CDR1 SGHDN and CDR2 FVKESK. The CDR3 DNA reads TGTGCCAGCAGCCTCAGATCAGATTCACCCCTCCACTTT. It codes for CASSLRSDSPLHF.

This clone came up a few times. The CDR3 reads CASSNGGGYGNTIYF. CDR3 nucleotides: TGCGCCAGCAGCAACGGAGGGGGCTATGGAAACACCATATATTTT. The genes are TRBV5-1 and TRBJ1-3, with TRBD1 matching over 7 bases. The CDR3 totals 15 residues. The trim removed 4 bases at V and 3 bases at J, leaving 7 bases unmatched. Germline loops: CDR1 SGHRS, CDR2 YFSETQ.

The rearrangement links TRBV9 to TRBJ2-7, with 9 bases that match TRBD1. The V and J ends lost 4 bases and 2 bases, in that order; junction bases with no gene match: 10. This CDR3 contains 16 residues. Looked up from germline, CDR1 is SGDLS and CDR2 is YYNGEE. The CDR3 protein is CASSPERTGATYEQYF. Written as DNA, the CDR3 is TGTGCCAGCAGCCCCGAAAGGACAGGGGCAACCTACGAGCAGTACTTC. The full variable domain, in which reference TRBV9 and TRBJ2-7 provide the parts outside the CDR3, is DSGVTQTPKHLITATGQRVTLRCSPRSGDLSVYWYQQSLDQGLQFLIQYYNGEERAKGNILERFSAQQFPDLHSELNLSSLELGDSALYFCASSPERTGATYEQYFGPGTRLTVT.

This clone was counted a few times. The chain is built from TRBV5-4 and TRBJ2-2; D is undetermined. Per the germline V gene, CDR1 is SGHNT and CDR2 is YYREEE (reference sequence). Trimming took 4 bases from V and 2 from J, leaving 6 bases between them. This CDR3 comprises 13 residues. The CDR3 loop reads CASSPQNTGELFF. CDR3 sequence (DNA): TGTGCCAGCAGCCCCCAAAACACCGGGGAGCTGTTTTTT.

The J gene is TRBJ2-1, the V gene TRBV9; 13 bases map to TRBD2. The V gene's germline CDR1 is SGDLS and CDR2 YYNGEE. The CDR3 consists of 15 residues. Germline trimming cut 4 bases from V and 7 bases from J; bases unmatched to any gene: 5. CDR3 loop: CASSFGTSGINEQFF. CDR3 nucleotides: TGTGCCAGCAGCTTTGGGACTAGCGGGATAAATGAGCAGTTCTTC.

The chain employs TRBV10-3 and TRBJ1-1, with TRBD1 as a possible D gene (5 bases). The germline CDR1 and CDR2 sequences are ENHRY and SYGVKD. The CDR3 is 13 residues long. V was cut by 3 bases and J by 7 bases, with 12 bases left in between. In DNA, the CDR3 is TGTGCCATCAGTGACCTGGGGGGTGGTGAAGCTTTCTTT. This gives the protein CAISDLGGGEAFF.

This chain joins TRBV13 and TRBJ2-1, with TRBD1 identical over 8 bases. V lost 5 bases, J lost 2 bases, and 23 bases stayed unmatched. Germline lookup yields CDR1 PRHDT and CDR2 FYEKMQ (reference sequence). This CDR3 contains 21 residues. CDR3 bases: TGTGCCAGCAGCCCCCACCCCAGACGGGACAGGTATCCAGGGGCCTACAATGAGCAGTTCTTC. The encoded protein is CASSPHPRRDRYPGAYNEQFF.